The next 25 T cell receptor beta chains were all read from a single sample in a study of cytomegalovirus exposure and HLA in healthy donors. PCR primers comprised 60 Vbeta and 13 Jbeta primers. Clones were read by immunoSEQ multiplex PCR, and TCRdb kept only the in-frame ones, dropping some. The repertoire includes 200,000 or so clones, 80% to 85% of them detected once, and about 1.9% sits in the top ten. The sample taken for sequencing was PBMCs. These receptors originate from a woman younger than 30 in good health and CMV-seropositive.

This clone was seen more than once but under ten times. The V gene is TRBV14, the J gene TRBJ1-3; possible D gene TRBD1, 5 bases. V lost 4 bases to trimming and J lost 0 bases, with 10 bases between them. The germline V gene encodes CDR1 SGHDN and CDR2 FVKESK. The length of the CDR3 is 15 residues. Written as DNA, the CDR3 is TGTGCCAGCAGCCGATGGACATTCTCTGGAAACACCATATATTTT. Amino acids: CASSRWTFSGNTIYF. The full variable domain, completed using reference TRBV14 and TRBJ1-3, is EAGVTQFPSHSVIEKGQTVTLRCDPISGHDNLYWYRRVMGKEIKFLLHFVKESKQDESGMPNNRFLAERTGGTYSTLKVQPAELEDSGVYFCASSRWTFSGNTIYFGEGSWLTVV.

This chain links TRBV9 with TRBJ1-3; TRBD1 aligns across 10 bases. V gave up 0 bases and J gave up 2 bases; unmatched junction bases: 2. The germline V gene has CDR1 SGDLS and CDR2 YYNGEE. This CDR3 spans 16 amino acids. CDR3 in DNA: TGTGCCAGCAGCGTAGGGGACAGGGGTACTGGAAACACCATATATTTT. It specifies CASSVGDRGTGNTIYF.

This chain joins TRBV2 and TRBJ2-1; 7 positions agree with TRBD2. The CDR3 totals 14 residues. CDR1 and CDR2 (germline): SNHLY, FYNNEI. The ends lost 7 bases at V and 7 bases at J; junction bases unmatched: 10. The CDR3 loop is CASNLGLGSNEQFF. CDR3 bases: TGTGCCAGCAACCTCGGACTAGGGTCAAATGAGCAGTTCTTC.

This rearrangement joins TRBV5-1 to TRBJ2-3; 9 bases agree with TRBD1. CDR3 length equals 14 residues. V trimming: 3 bases; J trimming: 5 bases; junction bases outside the gene matches: 4. Germline V gene lookup returns CDR1 SGHRS and CDR2 YFSETQ. In DNA, the CDR3 is TGCGCCAGCAGCTCCGGACAGGGGTTAGATACGCAGTATTTT. It specifies CASSSGQGLDTQYF.

This clone was detected once. V usage is TRBV29-1 and J usage is TRBJ2-5, with TRBD1 identical over 9 bases. CDR3 length: 16 residues. Germline loops: CDR1 SQVTM, CDR2 ANQGSEA. Trimming cost V 3 bases and J 0 bases; bases outside gene matches: 8. The CDR3 nucleotides are TGCAGCGTTGAGTGGTTGGGACAGGGTGACCAAGAGACCCAGTACTTC. Amino acid sequence: CSVEWLGQGDQETQYF.

This rearrangement joins TRBV9 to TRBJ2-1; 7 bases agree with TRBD2. V lost 0 bases to trimming and J lost 5 bases; unmatched junction nucleotides: 8. This CDR3 is 16 amino acids long. Looked up from germline, CDR1 is SGDLS and CDR2 is YYNGEE. CDR3 in amino acids: CASSVGLRGSDNEQFF. CDR3 coding DNA: TGTGCCAGCAGCGTAGGGTTGCGGGGGAGCGACAATGAGCAGTTCTTC.

The chain combines TRBV18 with TRBJ2-5; D unclear. Trimming removed 6 bases from V and 3 bases from J, with 8 bases in between. CDR1 is KGHSH, CDR2 LQKENI, per germline. CDR3 length: 12 amino acids. The CDR3 DNA reads TGTGCCAGCTCGCCGACTGAAGAGACCCAGTACTTC. This translates into CASSPTEETQYF.

The J gene is TRBJ1-2, the V gene TRBV6-6; D gene unclear. Trimming pared 5 bases from V and 4 bases from J, leaving 5 bases between. Germline assignment: CDR1 MNHNY and CDR2 SVGAGI (reference sequence). The CDR3 consists of 11 residues. This CDR3 reads CASSIAYGYTF. The CDR3 bases are TGTGCCAGCAGTATAGCCTATGGCTACACCTTC.

The CDR3 nucleotides read TGTGCCAGCAGCCAAGATGAGGCCCTTCCCTACGAGCAGTACTTC. It is translated as CASSQDEALPYEQYF. The chain couples TRBV14 to TRBJ2-7; D is unclear. This CDR3 has 15 amino acids. V dropped 0 bases and J dropped 2 bases, with 11 bases sitting between them. CDR1 is SGHDN and CDR2 is FVKESK in the germline V gene.

This clone has only one observation. This chain's CDR3 is CASMRSIYMDSPLHF. CDR3 nucleotides: TGTGCCAGCATGAGGTCAATCTATATGGATTCACCCCTCCACTTT. The chain uses TRBV2 and TRBJ1-6; D is undetermined. Germline CDR1 reads SNHLY; CDR2 reads FYNNEI. The CDR3 runs to 15 residues. V was shortened by 7 bases and J by 8 bases, with 18 bases between the two germline ends.

This clone appeared a few times. V gene TRBV5-1 combines with J gene TRBJ1-2, with 10 bases fitting TRBD1. This CDR3 has 15 amino acids. CDR1 and CDR2 from the germline V gene are SGHRS and YFSETQ. The V gene end was trimmed by 2 bases and the J gene end by 10 bases; junction bases not matched to a gene: 11. CDR3 bases: TGCGCCAGCAGCTTACGGACAGGGGGAGCGGATGTCTACACCTTC. Amino acid sequence: CASSLRTGGADVYTF.

This clone was seen a single time. Other nucleotide sequences from this sample produce the same CDR3. The V call is TRBV19, the J call TRBJ1-6, with TRBD1 matching over 10 bases. Germline loops: CDR1 LNHDA, CDR2 SQIVND (reference sequence). With 8 bases clipped from V and 7 bases from J, the junction kept 5 bases outside the gene matches. This CDR3 spans 14 amino acids. CDR3 loop: CASRPGQGNSPLHF. Written as DNA, the CDR3 is TGTGCCAGTCGACCGGGACAGGGGAATTCACCCCTCCACTTT. Using reference TRBV19 and TRBJ1-6 for the parts outside the CDR3, the full variable domain is DGGITQSPKYLFRKEGQNVTLSCEQNLNHDAMYWYRQDPGQGLRLIYYSQIVNDFQKGDIAEGYSVSREKKESFPLTVTSAQKNPTAFYLCASRPGQGNSPLHFGNGTRLTVT.

The genes are TRBV6-1 and TRBJ1-1; tentative D call: TRBD1 (5 bases). In germline, CDR1 is MNHNS, CDR2 SASEGT. The length of the CDR3 is 14 residues. Trimming took off 3 bases at V and 5 bases at J, with 13 bases between the two ends. DNA of the CDR3: TGTGCCAGCAGTGAGCGGGGCCAGAGAACTGAAGCTTTCTTT. Protein product: CASSERGQRTEAFF.

The V call is TRBV6-1, the J call TRBJ2-7; 9 bases map to TRBD1. There are 14 residues in the CDR3. In germline, CDR1 is MNHNS, CDR2 SASEGT. V was clipped by 7 bases and J by 2 bases; unmatched bases: 6. The CDR3 region is CASNRDRVAYEQYF. The CDR3 DNA sequence: TGTGCCAGCAACCGGGACAGGGTCGCCTACGAGCAGTACTTC.

The J gene is TRBJ2-3, the V gene TRBV9; no firm D call. V shed 4 bases and J shed 6 bases, with 21 bases lying between them. Looked up from germline, CDR1 is SGDLS and CDR2 is YYNGEE. This CDR3 comprises 16 residues. The CDR3 DNA sequence: TGTGCCAGCAGCAGAACGACTTATCAAGGATCCGATACGCAGTATTTT. Protein product: CASSRTTYQGSDTQYF.

This chain joins TRBV10-2 and TRBJ2-7; tentatively, D is TRBD2 (5 bases). The CDR3 consists of 14 residues. CDR1 and CDR2 from the germline V gene are WSHSY and SAAADI. The V and J ends lost 9 bases and 0 bases respectively, with 15 bases between them. The DNA for the CDR3 is TGCGCCAGTGAGCCAGGAGCGGACTCCTACGAGCAGTACTTC. Its translation: CASEPGADSYEQYF.

The chain employs TRBV5-1 and TRBJ2-2; 10 nucleotides match TRBD2. The germline V gene encodes CDR1 SGHRS and CDR2 YFSETQ. The CDR3 spans 17 residues. The ends lost 5 bases at V and 3 bases at J; junction bases unmatched: 10. CDR3 in amino acids: CASRSVRTSGYTGELFF. In DNA, the CDR3 is TGCGCCAGCAGGTCCGTGAGGACTAGCGGATACACCGGGGAGCTGTTTTTT.

The rearrangement joins TRBV7-9 to TRBJ2-3; 11 nucleotides agree with TRBD1. V trimming: 3 bases; J trimming: 4 bases; junction bases outside the gene matches: 9. The germline V gene has CDR1 SEHNR and CDR2 FQNEAQ (reference sequence). The CDR3 covers 17 residues. The CDR3 nucleotides are TGTGCCAGCAGCTTCGTAACGGGGACAGGGGGTTCAGATACGCAGTATTTT. Translating it yields CASSFVTGTGGSDTQYF.

The rearrangement links TRBV2 to TRBJ2-5; 11 bases align to TRBD2. The ends lost 8 bases at V and 1 base at J; junction bases unmatched: 6. This CDR3 is built from 15 residues. From germline, CDR1 is SNHLY and CDR2 FYNNEI. The CDR3 DNA sequence: TGTGCCAGCCTGGGGACTAGCGGCCGCCAAGAGACCCAGTACTTC. Amino acids: CASLGTSGRQETQYF.

The chain recombines TRBV23-1 with TRBJ2-2; unclear D gene. TRBV23-1 is placed among ORFs of uncertain function. The CDR3 is 15 amino acids. Trimming stripped 8 bases from V and 4 bases from J, with 17 bases between. The DNA for the CDR3 is TGCGCCAGCCGGCTCCCTCCGACAATCACCGGGGAGCTGTTTTTT. Its protein product is CASRLPPTITGELFF.

The chain combines TRBV28 with TRBJ1-1; a possible D gene is TRBD1 (5 bases). Germline V lookup: CDR1 MDHEN, CDR2 SYDVKM. This CDR3 contains 11 residues. V shed 2 bases and J shed 7 bases, with 5 bases lying between them. Here the CDR3 DNA reads TGTGCCAGCAGTTTAAGGGGTGAAGCTTTCTTT. This codes for CASSLRGEAFF.

The V call is TRBV7-9, the J call TRBJ2-5, with TRBD1 as a possible D gene (6 bases). CDR3 length: 16 residues. The V end lost 3 bases, the J end lost 2 bases, and 16 bases lay between the germline ends. Looked up from germline, CDR1 is SEHNR and CDR2 is FQNEAQ (reference sequence). The CDR3 sequence: CASSFSRRGLQETQYF. CDR3 coding DNA: TGTGCCAGCAGCTTTTCCCGCAGGGGCCTACAAGAGACCCAGTACTTC.

This sequence joins TRBV2 and TRBJ2-4; TRBD2 might be the D (5 bases). This CDR3 has 13 residues. The germline V and J ends were trimmed by 6 bases and 1 base, with 7 bases remaining between them. The germline V gene has CDR1 SNHLY and CDR2 FYNNEI. CDR3 residues: CASRSGAKNIQYF. The CDR3 DNA reads TGTGCCAGCAGGTCGGGGGCCAAAAACATTCAGTACTTC.

This sequence joins TRBV7-9 and TRBJ1-5; tentative D call: TRBD1 (5 bases). This CDR3 is 17 amino acids long. Germline values: CDR1 SEHNR, CDR2 FQNEAQ (reference sequence). V was shortened by 1 base and J by 0 bases, with 13 bases between the two germline ends. Here the CDR3 reads CASSLVGQGYSNQPQHF. CDR3 sequence (DNA): TGTGCCAGCAGCTTAGTAGGTCAGGGTTATAGCAATCAGCCCCAGCATTTT.

This chain links TRBV11-2 with TRBJ2-7, with a weak D call TRBD2 (6 bases). CDR1 is SGHAT, CDR2 FQNNGV, per germline. This CDR3 spans 16 amino acids. With 5 bases removed from V and 3 bases from J, the gap between germline ends came to 20 bases. CDR3: CASSATFSGVGYEQYF. The DNA of the CDR3 is TGTGCCAGCAGCGCTACTTTTTCGGGGGTCGGCTACGAGCAGTACTTC.